This TCR beta chain was sequenced during a study of neurological immune-mediated disorders. The study's findings and limits: In HTLV-1-associated myelopathy, TCR clonal expansion was greatest, whereas multiple sclerosis had the least, falling below healthy controls. No CDR3 amino acid sequences recurred among expanded clones across subjects, suggesting private repertoires in all groups.

This clonotype came up a few times. Antigen unknown. From 15-18 subjects, over 180 million TCR-beta sequences were obtained in each sequencing run. Each CDR3 protein is one row after TCRdb ran MiXCR on the 5' RACE reads. Of 55,000 to 65,000 distinct CDR3 sequences in the sample, roughly 13% were seen once. CDR1 is LGHDT, CDR2 YNNKEL, per germline (reference sequence). Trimming left V 0 bases short and J 6 bases short, with 14 bases between. The length of the CDR3 is 15 residues. Sequencing input: PBMCs. V and J are TRBV3-1 and TRBJ1-2, with D uncertain. The TCR was taken from a woman aged 55-70 years with HTLV-1-associated myelopathy (HAM/TSP). The CDR3 sequence is CASSQDGDPKDGYTF. CDR3 bases: TGTGCCAGCAGCCAAGATGGAGACCCCAAGGATGGCTACACCTTC.